This T cell receptor (beta chain) stems from a study of post-analysis software for immune sequencing data. Across the whole study: Some patients lacked subtype; others had relapsing-remitting, secondary progressive or progressive-relapsing disease. Study-level points and caveats: Significantly lower normalized Chao1 diversity was found in patients with multiple sclerosis relative to controls. Patients used about five TRBV segments, including TRBV5-6, TRBV5-1 and TRBV20-1, more often than controls.

TCR beta libraries were prepared from cDNA with unique molecular identifiers. TCRdb re-called the PCR reads with MiXCR, one entry per CDR3 protein. The sample lists roughly 730,000 distinct CDR3 sequences, 25% to 30% occurring once. Germline V CDR1 and CDR2: SGHDT, YYEEEE. This CDR3 has 15 amino acids. The junction had 3 bases not matched to a gene; V was cut back by 4 bases and J by 0 bases. This clonotype occurred many times. Its matching antigen is unknown. The sequence was obtained from a girl aged 5-17 years with multiple sclerosis. The source material was blood. J is TRBJ1-5 and V is TRBV5-6; 8 bases align to TRBD1. CDR3 sequence: CASSPGQGSNQPQHF. The CDR3 region has the DNA TGTGCCAGCAGCCCAGGACAGGGTAGCAATCAGCCCCAGCATTTT.